This TCR beta chain is from a study of beta chain features in type 1 diabetes. The study, taken as a whole, reports: Across all four CD4+ subsets, people with type 1 diabetes showed modestly shorter TCRB CDR3s. Among type 1 diabetes patients, VDJ junctions had fewer insertions and more deletions.

The CDR3 consists of 13 residues. Trimming took 5 bases from V and 0 from J, leaving 7 bases between them. Germline V CDR1 and CDR2: SGHTA, FQGTGA. Sequencing targeted expressed TCRB transcripts, as all isolated RNA had been reverse transcribed. Sequencing was performed with immunoSEQ multiplex PCR; in TCRdb, only in-frame clones are kept and a portion is missing. The sample holds 150,000 to 200,000 clones, 6.5% to 8.5% seen once. Sampling consisted of one heparinised blood draw per donor, averaging around 100 mL. This clone was seen a few times. Its antigen remains unknown. Sequencing was carried out using central memory CD4+ T cells from blood. The genes are TRBV7-3 and TRBJ1-1; D remains unclear. This clonotype was sampled from a woman under 30 with type 1 diabetes. The CDR3 DNA is TGTGCCAGCAGCCGCGGGGTGAACACTGAAGCTTTCTTT. Translated: CASSRGVNTEAFF.